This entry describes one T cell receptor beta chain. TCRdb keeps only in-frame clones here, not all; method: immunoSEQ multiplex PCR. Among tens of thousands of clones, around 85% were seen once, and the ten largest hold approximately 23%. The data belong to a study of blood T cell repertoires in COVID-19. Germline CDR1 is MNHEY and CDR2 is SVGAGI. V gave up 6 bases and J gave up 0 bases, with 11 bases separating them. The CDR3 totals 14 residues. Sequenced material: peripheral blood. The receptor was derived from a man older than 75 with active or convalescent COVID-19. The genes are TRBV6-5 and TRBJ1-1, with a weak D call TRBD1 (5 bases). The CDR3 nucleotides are TGTGCCAGCAGATGGACACACATGAACACTGAAGCTTTCTTT. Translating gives CASRWTHMNTEAFF.